The rows below give T cell receptor beta chains drawn from one sample of a study of blood T cell repertoires in COVID-19. TCRdb keeps only in-frame clones here, not all; method: immunoSEQ multiplex PCR. The sample has some 170,000 clones, about 84% seen once. Sequencing was done on a sample of PBMCs or T cells enriched from blood (not recorded which). Receptors were obtained from a man aged 35-49 years who had recovered from COVID-19. Each CDR3 is given with its conserved first and last residue. The order of the fields is clone size, V gene, D gene, J gene, CDR3 protein, CDR3 DNA. A D gene is named only where the DNA matches it firmly. Not every row has a clone size; where given, it reads once, few, many or a size class.

abundance: few
v_gene: TRBV7-6
d_gene: .
j_gene: TRBJ1-5
CDR3aa: CASSSLGGTNQPQHF
CDR3nt: TGTGCCAGCAGCTCCCTTGGGGGCACCAATCAGCCCCAGCATTTT

abundance: .
v_gene: TRBV9
d_gene: .
j_gene: TRBJ2-3
CDR3aa: CASSVITGTDTQYF
CDR3nt: TGTGCCAGCAGCGTAATTACAGGCACAGATACGCAGTATTTT

abundance: few
v_gene: TRBV27
d_gene: TRBD1
j_gene: TRBJ1-6
CDR3aa: CASSNMPGGASPLHF
CDR3nt: TGTGCCAGCAGCAATATGCCAGGGGGCGCATCACCCCTCCACTTT

abundance: .
v_gene: TRBV12-3/TRBV12-4
d_gene: .
j_gene: TRBJ1-1
CDR3aa: CASSRKTSEAFF
CDR3nt: TGTGCCAGCAGCCGAAAAACCTCCGAGGCTTTCTTT

abundance: .
v_gene: TRBV10-3
d_gene: .
j_gene: TRBJ1-1
CDR3aa: CAIGTGISTIEAFF
CDR3nt: TGTGCCATCGGAACAGGGATATCGACGATTGAAGCTTTCTTT

abundance: .
v_gene: TRBV14
d_gene: .
j_gene: TRBJ1-2
CDR3aa: CASSRKAGDKNYGYTF
CDR3nt: TGTGCCAGCAGCCGAAAAGCGGGGGACAAAAACTATGGCTACACCTTC

abundance: .
v_gene: TRBV18
d_gene: TRBD1
j_gene: TRBJ2-5
CDR3aa: CASSPPGTGDLKTQYF
CDR3nt: TGTGCCAGCTCACCACCGGGGACAGGGGATTTAAAGACCCAGTACTTC

abundance: once
v_gene: TRBV5-5
d_gene: TRBD1
j_gene: TRBJ2-3
CDR3aa: CASSFDRVTDTQYF
CDR3nt: TGTGCCAGCAGCTTTGACAGGGTTACAGATACGCAGTATTTT

abundance: .
v_gene: TRBV24-1
d_gene: .
j_gene: TRBJ1-2
CDR3aa: CATSDSTGWHYGYTF
CDR3nt: TGTGCCACCAGTGATTCCACGGGATGGCACTATGGCTACACCTTC

abundance: .
v_gene: TRBV6-5
d_gene: .
j_gene: TRBJ2-2
CDR3aa: CAIARTLMNTGELFF
CDR3nt: TGTGCCATCGCTCGGACTTTGATGAACACCGGGGAGCTGTTTTTT

abundance: .
v_gene: TRBV7-6
d_gene: TRBD1
j_gene: TRBJ1-1
CDR3aa: CASSLRVQGAAFF
CDR3nt: TGTGCCAGCAGCTTACGGGTACAGGGGGCGGCTTTCTTT

abundance: .
v_gene: TRBV7-8
d_gene: .
j_gene: TRBJ1-4
CDR3aa: CASSLYLGREDEKLFF
CDR3nt: TGTGCCAGCAGCTTATACCTCGGCCGGGAGGATGAAAAACTGTTTTTT

abundance: .
v_gene: TRBV6-5
d_gene: .
j_gene: TRBJ2-2
CDR3aa: CASSRRLDGLRELFF
CDR3nt: TGTGCCAGCAGTCGACGACTGGATGGTTTGCGGGAGCTGTTTTTT

abundance: .
v_gene: TRBV6-2/TRBV6-3
d_gene: .
j_gene: TRBJ1-5
CDR3aa: CASSYPSGSSGNQPQHF
CDR3nt: TGTGCCAGCAGTTATCCGTCGGGGTCAAGTGGCAATCAGCCCCAGCATTTT

abundance: .
v_gene: TRBV7-9
d_gene: .
j_gene: TRBJ1-3
CDR3aa: CASSHTGRFRNTIYF
CDR3nt: TGTGCCAGCAGCCATACAGGGAGATTCCGAAACACCATATATTTT

abundance: .
v_gene: TRBV6-5
d_gene: .
j_gene: TRBJ2-7
CDR3aa: CASMGGSYEQYF
CDR3nt: TGTGCCAGCATGGGGGGCTCCTACGAGCAGTACTTC

abundance: .
v_gene: TRBV6-5
d_gene: .
j_gene: TRBJ1-1
CDR3aa: CASSYLGEDSEAFF
CDR3nt: TGTGCCAGCAGTTATTTAGGGGAGGATTCTGAAGCTTTCTTT

abundance: few
v_gene: TRBV12-3/TRBV12-4
d_gene: .
j_gene: TRBJ2-7
CDR3aa: CASSLFLYEQYF
CDR3nt: TGTGCCAGCAGTTTATTCCTCTACGAGCAGTACTTC

abundance: few
v_gene: TRBV14
d_gene: .
j_gene: TRBJ2-3
CDR3aa: CASSRPYRDTQYF
CDR3nt: TGTGCCAGCAGCCGCCCATACAGGGATACGCAGTATTTT

abundance: .
v_gene: TRBV21-1
d_gene: .
j_gene: TRBJ1-2
CDR3aa: CASGRGFGYTF
CDR3nt: TGTGCCAGCGGGCGGGGCTTTGGCTACACCTTC

abundance: .
v_gene: TRBV5-4
d_gene: .
j_gene: TRBJ2-2
CDR3aa: CASSLVVGELFF
CDR3nt: TGTGCCAGCAGCTTGGTAGTCGGGGAGCTGTTTTTT

abundance: .
v_gene: TRBV6-5
d_gene: .
j_gene: TRBJ1-3
CDR3aa: CASTPRAGNTIYF
CDR3nt: TGTGCCAGCACCCCGCGGGCGGGAAACACCATATATTTT

abundance: once
v_gene: TRBV2
d_gene: TRBD1
j_gene: TRBJ2-5
CDR3aa: CASSEAGTGLETQYF
CDR3nt: TGTGCCAGCAGTGAAGCCGGGACAGGGCTAGAGACCCAGTACTTC

abundance: .
v_gene: TRBV13
d_gene: .
j_gene: TRBJ1-2
CDR3aa: CASSFGQGFNYGYTF
CDR3nt: TGTGCCAGCAGCTTTGGGCAGGGGTTTAACTATGGCTACACCTTC

abundance: .
v_gene: TRBV5-4
d_gene: TRBD1
j_gene: TRBJ2-1
CDR3aa: CASSLGQGSYNEQFF
CDR3nt: TGTGCCAGCAGCTTGGGACAGGGGTCATACAATGAGCAGTTCTTC

abundance: .
v_gene: TRBV3-1/TRBV3-2
d_gene: TRBD2
j_gene: TRBJ2-5
CDR3aa: CASSQDIAGGKETQYF
CDR3nt: TGTGCCAGCAGCCAAGATATAGCGGGGGGGAAAGAGACCCAGTACTTC

abundance: .
v_gene: TRBV3-1/TRBV3-2
d_gene: TRBD1
j_gene: TRBJ1-6
CDR3aa: CASSGGHRGNSPLHF
CDR3nt: TGTGCCAGCAGCGGGGGTCACAGGGGAAATTCACCCCTCCACTTT

abundance: many
v_gene: TRBV7-9
d_gene: .
j_gene: TRBJ2-3
CDR3aa: CASSLGTGSSTDTQYF
CDR3nt: TGTGCCAGCAGCTTAGGGACGGGGAGTAGCACAGATACGCAGTATTTT

abundance: once
v_gene: TRBV10-3
d_gene: TRBD1
j_gene: TRBJ1-2
CDR3aa: CAISVTGGADDYTF
CDR3nt: TGTGCCATCAGTGTGACAGGGGGAGCCGATGACTACACCTTC

abundance: .
v_gene: TRBV6-1
d_gene: .
j_gene: TRBJ2-1
CDR3aa: CASSEVQGSAEQFF
CDR3nt: TGTGCCAGCAGTGAAGTCCAGGGTTCGGCTGAGCAGTTCTTC

abundance: .
v_gene: TRBV7-9
d_gene: TRBD1
j_gene: TRBJ2-1
CDR3aa: CASSLGQGSSYNEQFF
CDR3nt: TGTGCCAGCAGCTTAGGACAGGGGAGCTCCTACAATGAGCAGTTCTTC

abundance: few
v_gene: TRBV5-1
d_gene: TRBD1
j_gene: TRBJ1-3
CDR3aa: CASRPGVQGNSGNTIYF
CDR3nt: TGCGCCAGCAGACCCGGGGTACAGGGGAACTCTGGAAACACCATATATTTT

abundance: .
v_gene: TRBV2
d_gene: .
j_gene: TRBJ2-7
CDR3aa: CATNNRDKGEQYF
CDR3nt: TGTGCCACAAACAACCGGGACAAAGGCGAGCAGTACTTC

abundance: once
v_gene: TRBV6-4
d_gene: TRBD1
j_gene: TRBJ1-1
CDR3aa: CASRNRGNTEAFF
CDR3nt: TGTGCCAGCAGGAACAGGGGGAACACTGAAGCTTTCTTT

abundance: .
v_gene: TRBV6-6
d_gene: TRBD1
j_gene: TRBJ2-7
CDR3aa: CASSYSTTGGYEQYF
CDR3nt: TGTGCCAGCAGTTACTCGACAACAGGGGGGTACGAGCAGTACTTC

abundance: .
v_gene: TRBV15
d_gene: .
j_gene: TRBJ2-1
CDR3aa: CATSSLAAITTYNEQFF
CDR3nt: TGTGCCACCAGCAGTTTAGCAGCCATAACCACCTACAATGAGCAGTTCTTC

abundance: .
v_gene: TRBV2
d_gene: .
j_gene: TRBJ1-6
CDR3aa: CASSERSDSPLHF
CDR3nt: TGTGCCAGCAGTGAGCGGAGCGATTCACCCCTCCACTTT

abundance: .
v_gene: TRBV7-3
d_gene: .
j_gene: TRBJ1-2
CDR3aa: CASSLWFRAGLYYGYTF
CDR3nt: TGTGCCAGCAGCTTATGGTTTCGGGCAGGGCTCTACTATGGCTACACCTTC

abundance: once
v_gene: TRBV3-1/TRBV3-2
d_gene: TRBD1
j_gene: TRBJ1-2
CDR3aa: CASSMLGDDRGHGYTF
CDR3nt: TGTGCCAGCAGCATGCTAGGCGATGACAGGGGACATGGCTACACCTTC

abundance: .
v_gene: TRBV30
d_gene: TRBD1
j_gene: TRBJ1-3
CDR3aa: CGGTAGNTIYF
CDR3nt: TGTGGGGGGACAGCCGGAAACACCATATATTTT

abundance: many
v_gene: TRBV5-1
d_gene: .
j_gene: TRBJ2-3
CDR3aa: CASSLVTGADTDTQYF
CDR3nt: TGCGCCAGCAGCTTGGTTACGGGAGCGGACACAGATACGCAGTATTTT

abundance: .
v_gene: TRBV19
d_gene: .
j_gene: TRBJ1-4
CDR3aa: CASNRDRNEKLFF
CDR3nt: TGTGCCAGTAACAGGGACCGAAATGAAAAACTGTTTTTT

abundance: .
v_gene: TRBV12-3/TRBV12-4
d_gene: .
j_gene: TRBJ1-4
CDR3aa: CASTADEKLFF
CDR3nt: TGTGCCAGCACCGCGGATGAAAAACTGTTTTTT

abundance: .
v_gene: TRBV4-2
d_gene: TRBD1
j_gene: TRBJ1-2
CDR3aa: CASSQGGTGFGYTF
CDR3nt: TGTGCCAGCAGCCAAGGGGGGACAGGGTTCGGCTACACCTTC